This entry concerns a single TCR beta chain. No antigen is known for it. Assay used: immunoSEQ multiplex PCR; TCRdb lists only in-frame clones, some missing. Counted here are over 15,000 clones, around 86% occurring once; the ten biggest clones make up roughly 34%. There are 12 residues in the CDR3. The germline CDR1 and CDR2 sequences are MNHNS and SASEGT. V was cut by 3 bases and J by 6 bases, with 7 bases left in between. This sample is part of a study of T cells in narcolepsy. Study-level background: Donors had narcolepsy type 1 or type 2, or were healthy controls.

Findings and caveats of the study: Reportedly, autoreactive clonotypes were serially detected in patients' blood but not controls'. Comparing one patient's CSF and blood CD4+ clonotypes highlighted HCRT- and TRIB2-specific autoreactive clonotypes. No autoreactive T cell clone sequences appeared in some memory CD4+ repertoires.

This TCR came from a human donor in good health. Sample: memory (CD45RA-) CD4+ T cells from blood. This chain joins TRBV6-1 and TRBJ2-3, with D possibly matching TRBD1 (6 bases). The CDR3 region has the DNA TGTGCCAGCAGTGAGAGGGGGGATACGCAGTATTTT. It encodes CASSERGDTQYF.